The 24 T cell receptor beta chains given below trace back to one sample, sequenced in a study of STAT3 mutations in large granular lymphocyte leukemia. Points from the study as a whole: At least one immunodominant TCR beta clonotype appeared in every T-cell large granular lymphocyte leukemia patient.

No cognate antigen is known for these TCRs. Only in-frame clones appear in the TCRdb table, and some are missing; sequencing was by immunoSEQ multiplex PCR. The sample comprises 25,000 to 40,000 clones, around 86% of which are singletons, and about 13% rests with the top ten. Material for sequencing was peripheral blood mononuclear cells. The receptors were sampled from a man aged 55 to 69 with T-cell large granular lymphocyte leukemia. Some clones in this sample may be carry-over from other donors' samples.

This chain joins TRBV27 and TRBJ2-7; perhaps D is TRBD1 or TRBD2 (5 bases each). The CDR3 has 17 residues. Germline loops: CDR1 MNHEY, CDR2 SMNVEV (reference sequence). Deletions cut 2 bases from V and 0 bases from J, with 17 bases between. CDR3 region: CASSLTPLGASSYEQYF. The DNA of the CDR3 is TGTGCCAGCAGTTTAACCCCTCTCGGGGCGTCCTCCTACGAGCAGTACTTC.

V gene TRBV25-1 combines with J gene TRBJ2-5; D perhaps matches TRBD2 (6 bases). This CDR3 spans 14 amino acids. Germline V gene data show CDR1 as MGHDK and CDR2 as SYGVNS. V gave up 4 bases and J gave up 1 base, with 10 bases separating them. Written as DNA, the CDR3 is TGTGCCAGCAGTGGGAGGGCCCTCCAAGAGACCCAGTACTTC. Protein sequence: CASSGRALQETQYF.

The chain joins TRBV9 to TRBJ1-6; 9 bases agree with TRBD1. From germline, CDR1 is SGDLS and CDR2 YYNGEE. This CDR3 comprises 15 residues. V shed 3 bases and J 14 bases; nucleotides not matched to a gene: 12. The DNA of the CDR3 is TGTGCCAGCAGCGCCTCGGGACAGGGACTTGGGACCCTCCACTTT. It translates to CASSASGQGLGTLHF.

This chain links TRBV7-2 with TRBJ1-5, with D perhaps matching TRBD1 (5 bases). The V end was cut by 5 bases, the J end by 6 bases, with 17 bases between. Germline V gene sequence: CDR1 SGHTA, CDR2 FQGNSA. The CDR3 is 15 residues long. Here the CDR3 reads CASSPTTGQGQPQHF. As DNA, the CDR3 is TGTGCCAGCAGCCCTACGACGGGCCAGGGTCAGCCCCAGCATTTT.

The J gene is TRBJ1-2, the V gene TRBV30, with D possibly being TRBD1 (6 bases). The CDR3 is 15 amino acids. The germline V gene has CDR1 GTSNPN and CDR2 SVGIG (reference sequence). The V gene lost 3 bases and the J gene lost 8 bases, with 22 bases spanning the gap. Here the CDR3 reads CAWRARGGNYGGYTF. In DNA form, the CDR3 reads TGTGCCTGGAGGGCTAGGGGGGGGAATTATGGAGGCTACACCTTC.

The chain recombines TRBV27 with TRBJ2-7; D possibly corresponds to TRBD2 (6 bases). Germline-derived CDR1 and CDR2 are MNHEY and SMNVEV (reference sequence). The CDR3 length is 14 residues. V lost 5 bases to trimming and J lost 2 bases, with 13 bases between them. CDR3 DNA: TGTGCCAGCAGTCCGAGCGGAGGGGCCTACGAGCAGTACTTC. Its protein product is CASSPSGGAYEQYF.

The CDR3 sequence is CASSHGPKQFF. The DNA of the CDR3 is TGTGCCAGCAGCCATGGTCCGAAACAGTTCTTC. V gene TRBV14 combines with J gene TRBJ2-1; no clear D. This CDR3 has 11 amino acids. The ends were cut back, 3 bases at V and 13 bases at J, with 10 bases in the middle. The V gene's germline CDR1 is SGHDN and CDR2 FVKESK.

J is TRBJ2-3 and V is TRBV13; 9 positions agree with TRBD2. CDR1 and CDR2 from the germline V gene are PRHDT and FYEKMQ (reference sequence). The CDR3 runs to 15 residues. J was trimmed by 3 bases and V by 0 bases; bases with no gene match: 1. CDR3 sequence (DNA): TGTGCCAGCAGCTTAGGTCTAGCGGGAACAGATACGCAGTATTTT. Its translation is CASSLGLAGTDTQYF.

V and J are TRBV10-3 and TRBJ2-7, with TRBD1 matching 9 bases. The CDR3 extends over 12 amino acids. V shed 8 bases and J 4 bases; nucleotides not matched to a gene: 3. The germline CDR1 and CDR2 sequences are ENHRY and SYGVKD. CDR3 amino acids: CAIGDRDYEQYF. CDR3 nucleotide sequence: TGTGCCATCGGGGACAGGGATTACGAGCAGTACTTC.

V gene TRBV4-3 combines with J gene TRBJ1-1; D not resolved. V was clipped by 0 bases and J by 1 base, with 6 bases between them. Germline loops: CDR1 LGHNA, CDR2 YSLEER. This CDR3 is built from 14 residues. The CDR3 DNA follows: TGCGCCAGCAGCCAAGAACCAGAGAACACTGAAGCTTTCTTT. Translation: CASSQEPENTEAFF.

The chain uses TRBV18 and TRBJ2-2, with D perhaps matching TRBD1 or TRBD2 (5 bases each). V was clipped by 4 bases and J by 4 bases, with 13 bases between them. Germline V CDR1 and CDR2: KGHSH, LQKENI. The length of the CDR3 is 15 residues. DNA for the CDR3: TGTGCCAGCTCACTTTACCGGGACGCCACCGGGGAGCTGTTTTTT. Its protein product is CASSLYRDATGELFF.

The chain's CDR3 is CASENAGTTIKNEQYF. The CDR3, as DNA: TGTGCCAGCGAAAACGCCGGGACGACAATCAAAAACGAGCAGTACTTC. This sequence joins TRBV25-1 and TRBJ2-7, with D possibly called TRBD1 or TRBD2 (5 bases each). The length of the CDR3 is 16 residues. Germline V CDR1 and CDR2: MGHDK, SYGVNS. V dropped 8 bases and J dropped 5 bases, with 25 bases sitting between them.

The rearrangement joins TRBV5-1 to TRBJ2-4; maybe TRBD1 (5 bases). In germline, CDR1 is SGHRS, CDR2 YFSETQ. The CDR3 totals 14 residues. The V end lost 2 bases, the J end lost 5 bases, and 11 bases lay between the germline ends. CDR3 sequence reads: CASSFRTHQNIQYF. CDR3 sequence (DNA): TGCGCCAGCAGCTTCCGGACACATCAAAACATTCAGTACTTC. The complete variable domain, with remaining parts taken from reference TRBV5-1 and TRBJ2-4, reads KAGVTQTPRYLIKTRGQQVTLSCSPISGHRSVSWYQQTPGQGLQFLFEYFSETQRNKGNFPGRFSGRQFSNSRSEMNVSTLELGDSALYLCASSFRTHQNIQYFGAGTRLSVL.

This clone was found once. CDR3 sequence (DNA): TGCGCCAGCAGTCCCGGGACAGCCTCCTACGAGCAGTACTTC. This sequence encodes CASSPGTASYEQYF. The V and J genes are TRBV23-1 and TRBJ2-7; 7 bases are shared with TRBD1. TRBV23-1 is an ORF, and what it does is uncertain. The J segment lost 0 bases and the V segment lost 4 bases, leaving 3 bases of the junction unmatched. The CDR3 spans 14 residues.

Points on this clone: Sequence at one end of the junction differs from germline and may be a read error. V usage is TRBV28 and J usage is TRBJ2-7; 7 bases are a match to TRBD2. This CDR3 region has 9 residues. Looked up from germline, CDR1 is MDHEN and CDR2 is SYDVKM. CDR3 loop: CASSTGGGF. As DNA, the CDR3 is TGTGCCAGCAGTACGGGGGGAGGCTTC.

CDR3 in amino acids: CASIGGPNYGYTF. The CDR3 DNA reads as TGTGCCAGCATCGGGGGCCCCAACTATGGCTACACCTTC. This chain uses TRBV28 with TRBJ1-2, with D perhaps TRBD1 (6 bases). Germline CDR1 is MDHEN and CDR2 is SYDVKM. The CDR3 runs 13 residues. V lost 7 bases to trimming and J lost 2 bases, with 11 bases between them.

The V and J genes are TRBV30 and TRBJ1-3, with D unclear. Germline V gene lookup returns CDR1 GTSNPN and CDR2 SVGIG (reference sequence). V was cut by 3 bases and J by 1 base, with 13 bases left in between. The CDR3 has 15 residues. The CDR3 region is CAWREGRSSGNTIYF. CDR3 nucleotide sequence: TGTGCCTGGAGGGAAGGACGGAGTTCTGGAAACACCATATATTTT.

The chain recombines TRBV19 with TRBJ2-3; 7 bases map to TRBD2. The CDR3 consists of 16 residues. Germline-derived CDR1 and CDR2 are LNHDA and SQIVND (reference sequence). With V trimmed by 3 bases and J by 2 bases, 8 bases remained unmatched. CDR3 in amino acids: CASSIRASGFTDTQYF. CDR3 DNA sequence: TGTGCCAGTAGTATCAGGGCTAGCGGATTCACAGATACGCAGTATTTT.

The chain employs TRBV6-6 and TRBJ1-4; D gene unclear. This CDR3 has 15 residues. V lost 5 bases to trimming and J lost 6 bases, with 16 bases between them. CDR1 and CDR2 from the germline V gene are MNHNY and SVGAGI (reference sequence). The CDR3 region is CASSGSQPRDEKLFF. For the CDR3, the DNA is TGTGCCAGCAGTGGATCCCAGCCCCGGGATGAAAAACTGTTTTTT.

This clone has only one observation. The rearrangement joins TRBV5-3 to TRBJ2-7, with 15 bases lining up with TRBD2. TRBV5-3 is known as an ORF, though its function is uncertain. Trimming cost V 4 bases and J 7 bases; bases outside gene matches: 6. CDR3 length equals 15 residues. The CDR3 loop reads CARSRGLAGGEEQYF. The CDR3 DNA reads TGTGCCAGAAGCCGGGGACTAGCGGGAGGAGAAGAGCAGTACTTC.

The chain is built from TRBV27 and TRBJ2-4; D is uncertain. The germline gives CDR1 MNHEY, CDR2 SMNVEV (reference sequence). V was cut by 6 bases and J by 7 bases, with 10 bases left in between. The CDR3 runs to 12 residues. Written as DNA, the CDR3 is TGTGCCAGCAGCCCCGGGTGGAACATTCAGTACTTC. Amino acid sequence: CASSPGWNIQYF.

The rearrangement uses TRBV11-3 and TRBJ2-7; D gene uncertain. The CDR3 runs 13 residues. Trimming shortened V by 5 bases and J by 3 bases, and 11 bases separated the two germline ends. Germline V gives CDR1 SGHNT, CDR2 YENEEA. CDR3 loop: CASSQGPVYEQYF. The DNA for the CDR3 is TGTGCCAGCAGCCAAGGACCGGTCTACGAGCAGTACTTC.

The table lists this clone with a count of one. The rearrangement links TRBV5-1 to TRBJ1-2; D is possibly TRBD1 (6 bases). Trimming pared 4 bases from V and 5 bases from J, leaving 12 bases between. Germline V lookup: CDR1 SGHRS, CDR2 YFSETQ. CDR3 length: 13 residues. CDR3 sequence (DNA): TGCGCCAGCAGCCCCCAAGGGGGTTATGGCTACACCTTC. Its translation: CASSPQGGYGYTF.

The chain combines TRBV5-1 with TRBJ2-1; 8 bases fit TRBD1. Germline CDR1 is SGHRS and CDR2 is YFSETQ. The CDR3 covers 15 residues. J gave up 6 bases and V 5 bases, and 10 bases lay outside the gene matches. The CDR3 DNA reads TGCGCCAGCAGGCTCGGACAGGGCCTGGTCAATGAGCAGTTCTTC. Protein sequence: CASRLGQGLVNEQFF.